Each of the 11 T cell receptor beta chains below was sequenced from the same sample in a study of T cells in Graves' hyperthyroidism and ophthalmopathy. TCR beta CDR3 region amplification was performed from RNA transcripts. First-round RT-PCR targeting the TCR CDR3 was performed with the HTBI primer set. TCRdb passed the multiplex PCR reads through MiXCR, listing each CDR3 protein once. Of around 690,000 distinct CDR3 sequences listed, 15% to 20% are singletons. Sequencing used blood. These receptors were obtained from a man aged 45-65 years with Graves' hyperthyroidism.

This chain joins TRBV20-1 and TRBJ1-5, with D hard to call. Between the trimmed V and J ends, which lost 3 bases and 1 base, there was a span of 7 bases. Germline V CDR1 and CDR2: DFQATT, SNEGSKA (reference sequence). The CDR3 loop spans 13 amino acids. The CDR3 DNA reads TGCAGTGCTAGTGGTGAGAGCAATCAGCCCCAGCATTTT. Its translation is CSASGESNQPQHF.

The rearrangement uses TRBV7-9 and TRBJ2-3; the D gene could be TRBD1 or TRBD2 (5 bases each). Germline assignment: CDR1 SEHNR and CDR2 FQNEAQ (reference sequence). Trimming removed 5 bases at V and 4 bases at J, with 19 bases between. CDR3 length: 16 residues. The CDR3 region is CASSDAGIGDADTQYF. For the CDR3, the DNA is TGTGCCAGCAGCGATGCCGGGATAGGGGACGCAGATACGCAGTATTTT.

This clonotype was recorded at least ten times. V usage is TRBV10-2 and J usage is TRBJ2-7; D may be TRBD1 or TRBD2 (6 bases each). V dropped 6 bases and J dropped 6 bases, with 15 bases sitting between them. This CDR3 comprises 13 residues. Germline loops: CDR1 WSHSY, CDR2 SAAADI. CDR3 in DNA: TGCGCCAGCAGCGCAGGAGGGGGTCGCGAGCAGTACTTC. Its protein is CASSAGGGREQYF.

This clonotype was picked up many times. The rearrangement links TRBV28 to TRBJ2-7; D is ambiguous. Trimming removed 3 bases at V and 1 base at J, with 7 bases between. This CDR3 has 13 amino acids. Germline assignment: CDR1 MDHEN and CDR2 SYDVKM. The CDR3 reads CASSFYVSYEQYF. Written as DNA, the CDR3 is TGTGCCAGCAGTTTTTACGTATCCTACGAGCAGTACTTC.

The chain combines TRBV6-1 with TRBJ2-3, with TRBD2 identical over 10 bases. Germline CDR1 and CDR2: MNHNS and SASEGT. The V segment lost 3 bases and the J segment 6 bases; nucleotides outside the gene matches: 15. The CDR3 runs to 18 residues. Here the CDR3 DNA reads TGTGCCAGCAGTGAGAGGCTAGCGGGAGTGGGGCAGGAGGATACGCAGTATTTT. Protein: CASSERLAGVGQEDTQYF.

The chain combines TRBV28 with TRBJ2-5, with TRBD2 matching 11 bases. V dropped 5 bases and J dropped 0; count of bases not matched to a gene: 5. This CDR3 comprises 16 residues. Germline CDR1 reads MDHEN; CDR2 reads SYDVKM. The CDR3 sequence: CASSRTSGRYQETQYF. The CDR3, as DNA: TGTGCCAGCAGTCGGACTAGCGGGCGGTACCAAGAGACCCAGTACTTC.

The rearrangement links TRBV27 to TRBJ2-1, with a tentative D call TRBD1 (6 bases). The CDR3 sequence is 15 residues long. Deletions cut 11 bases from V and 0 bases from J, with 17 bases between. Germline V gives CDR1 MNHEY, CDR2 SMNVEV (reference sequence). The CDR3 sequence: CALGAGLNSYNEQFF. CDR3 coding DNA: TGTGCCCTGGGGGCAGGTCTTAACTCCTACAATGAGCAGTTCTTC.

The table lists this clonotype with a few counts. The rearrangement links TRBV19 to TRBJ2-2; TRBD1 might be the D (5 bases). The CDR3 consists of 15 residues. Germline V gives CDR1 LNHDA, CDR2 SQIVND (reference sequence). Trimming stripped 3 bases from V and 0 bases from J, with 8 bases between. The CDR3 loop is CASSISTANTGELFF. CDR3 coding DNA: TGTGCCAGTAGTATTTCGACAGCGAACACCGGGGAGCTGTTTTTT.

The chain combines TRBV27 with TRBJ1-5, with 7 positions matching TRBD1. Trimming took 6 bases from V and 8 from J; bases not matched to a gene: 10. Germline V gives CDR1 MNHEY, CDR2 SMNVEV (reference sequence). The CDR3 totals 14 residues. Here the CDR3 DNA reads TGTGCCAGCAGCACAGGACAGGCCTGGGAGCCCCAGCATTTT. It specifies CASSTGQAWEPQHF.

A single count supports this clonotype. This chain links TRBV27 with TRBJ2-1, with 7 bases fitting TRBD1. The ends lost 2 bases at V and 7 bases at J; junction bases unmatched: 5. The V gene's germline CDR1 is MNHEY and CDR2 SMNVEV (reference sequence). The CDR3 extends over 14 amino acids. The CDR3 DNA follows: TGTGCCAGCAGTTTAAGGGGGCGCAGGAATGAGCAGTTCTTC. Translating gives CASSLRGRRNEQFF.

Many counts were recorded for this clonotype. The gene calls are TRBV12-5 and TRBJ2-1; D is possibly TRBD2 (6 bases). Germline lookup yields CDR1 LGHNT and CDR2 FRNRAP. This CDR3 has 21 residues. The ends were cut back, 5 bases at V and 0 bases at J, with 29 bases in the middle. CDR3 region: CASGPLPGPQGRDCSYNEQFF. Here the CDR3 DNA reads TGTGCTAGTGGTCCTTTACCGGGACCCCAGGGCCGGGACTGCTCCTACAATGAGCAGTTCTTC.